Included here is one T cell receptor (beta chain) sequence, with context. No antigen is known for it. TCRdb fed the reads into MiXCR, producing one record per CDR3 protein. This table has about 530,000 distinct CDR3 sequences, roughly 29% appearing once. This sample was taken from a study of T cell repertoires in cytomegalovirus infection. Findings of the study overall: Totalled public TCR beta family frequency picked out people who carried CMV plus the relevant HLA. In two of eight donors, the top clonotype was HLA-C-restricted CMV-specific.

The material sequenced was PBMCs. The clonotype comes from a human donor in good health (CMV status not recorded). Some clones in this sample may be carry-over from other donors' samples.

CDR3 region: CASSLVPNEQFF. For the CDR3, the DNA is TGCGCCAGCAGCTTGGTCCCCAATGAGCAGTTCTTC. V usage is TRBV5-1 and J usage is TRBJ2-1; no clear D gene. Germline CDR1 and CDR2: SGHRS and YFSETQ. The V end lost 0 bases, the J end lost 6 bases, and 4 bases lay between the germline ends. The CDR3 spans 12 residues.